This T cell receptor (beta chain) was sequenced during a study of neurological immune-mediated disorders. TCRdb analysed the 5' RACE reads with MiXCR anew, one entry per CDR3 protein. The repertoire holds roughly 44,000 distinct CDR3 sequences, with nearly 6.5% as singletons. Germline V gives CDR1 DFQATT, CDR2 SNEGSKA (reference sequence). Trimming cost V 8 bases and J 6 bases, with 17 bases left between them. The CDR3 runs 13 residues. This clonotype was detected many times. The target antigen is unknown. Findings and caveats of the study: In HTLV-1-associated myelopathy, TCR clonal expansion was greatest, whereas multiple sclerosis had the least, falling below healthy controls. Because no CDR3 amino acid sequences were shared across subjects by expanded clones, private repertoires were suggested in all groups.

Sorted libraries came from 1 million CD4+ or CD8+ T cells. Sequenced input: CD4+ T cells from blood. The origin of this receptor is a woman in her thirties or forties in good health. The chain carries TRBV20-1 and TRBJ2-1, with D tentatively TRBD2 (5 bases). CDR3 loop: CSLNLPGGNEQFF. The CDR3 region has the DNA TGCAGTTTAAATCTCCCCGGAGGCAATGAGCAGTTCTTC.